The 27 T cell receptor beta chains below come from one sample, sequenced in a study of blood T cells in healthy people across ages. The use of a sample-barcoded 5' primer and a J-beta primer mix characterized a second PCR of roughly 7 to 11 cycles. One entry per CDR3 protein, called by TCRdb with MiXCR from the 5' RACE reads. The sample lists some 320,000 distinct CDR3 sequences; around 27% were seen once. The sequenced sample was blood. These receptors were taken from a woman in her 70s in good health.

The J gene is TRBJ1-2, the V gene TRBV12-5; a possible D gene is TRBD1 (6 bases). Trimming shortened V by 5 bases and J by 2 bases, and 15 bases separated the two germline ends. The CDR3 runs to 15 residues. Germline assignment: CDR1 LGHNT and CDR2 FRNRAP. The DNA of the CDR3 is TGTGCTAGTGGTCCCGTCCCCGACAGGAACTATGGCTACACCTTC. Protein sequence: CASGPVPDRNYGYTF.

The sample holds a few counts of this clonotype. This sequence joins TRBV18 and TRBJ1-2, with TRBD1 matching over 9 bases. The V segment lost 3 bases and the J segment 6 bases; nucleotides outside the gene matches: 5. CDR1 is KGHSH, CDR2 LQKENI, per germline. This CDR3 is 14 amino acids long. The CDR3 reads CASSPLGTGNGYTF. CDR3 nucleotide sequence: TGTGCCAGCTCACCGCTCGGGACAGGGAATGGCTACACCTTC. Using reference TRBV18 and TRBJ1-2 for the parts outside the CDR3, the full variable domain is NAGVMQNPRHLVRRRGQEARLRCSPMKGHSHVYWYRQLPEEGLKFMVYLQKENIIDESGMPKERFSAEFPKEGPSILRIQQVVRGDSAAYFCASSPLGTGNGYTFGSGTRLTVV.

The table lists this clonotype with a few counts. The chain carries TRBV6-2 or TRBV6-3 and TRBJ1-5; no reliable D call. The CDR3 runs to 14 residues. V was cut by 2 bases and J by 5 bases, with 10 bases left in between. The germline gives CDR1 MNHEY, CDR2 SVGEGT. CDR3 nucleotide sequence: TGTGCCAGCAGTTACGCACAGTACCATCAGCCCCAGCATTTT. It encodes CASSYAQYHQPQHF.

This clonotype was detected ten times or more. This chain links TRBV4-3 with TRBJ2-5, with 9 positions matching TRBD1. CDR3 size: 16 residues. Germline CDR1 is LGHNA and CDR2 is YSLEER. The V and J ends lost 4 bases and 2 bases, in that order; junction bases with no gene match: 8. This CDR3 reads CASSPIPGQGQETQYF. CDR3 coding DNA: TGCGCCAGCAGCCCTATTCCCGGACAGGGGCAAGAGACCCAGTACTTC.

The V gene is TRBV20-1, the J gene TRBJ1-2; TRBD1 might be the D (6 bases). This CDR3 contains 14 residues. V gave up 1 base and J gave up 0 bases, with 9 bases separating them. Germline V CDR1 and CDR2: DFQATT, SNEGSKA (reference sequence). The CDR3 nucleotides are TGCAGTGCTAGAGCGGACAGCGCTAACTATGGCTACACCTTC. This encodes CSARADSANYGYTF.

This clonotype showed up just a few times. The CDR3 loop is CASRRAPNTNEKLFF. CDR3 nucleotides: TGTGCCAGCCGACGGGCGCCGAATACCAATGAAAAACTGTTTTTT. The V call is TRBV28, the J call TRBJ1-4; D unresolved. This CDR3 comprises 15 residues. V lost 8 bases to trimming and J lost 5 bases, with 18 bases between them. Germline CDR1 is MDHEN and CDR2 is SYDVKM. Full variable domain (remainder filled in from reference TRBV28 and TRBJ1-4): DVKVTQSSRYLVKRTGEKVFLECVQDMDHENMFWYRQDPGLGLRLIYFSYDVKMKEKGDIPEGYSVSREKKERFSLILESASTNQTSMYLCASRRAPNTNEKLFFGSGTQLSVL.

This CDR3 is CASSKGRADRTIFYGYTF. For the CDR3, the DNA is TGTGCCAGCAGCAAAGGGCGGGCGGATAGAACTATTTTCTATGGCTACACCTTC. The chain uses TRBV21-1 and TRBJ1-2; the table's D call of TRBD1 was not tested on the DNA. TRBV21-1 is noted as a pseudogene. The CDR3 is made up of 18 amino acids.

This clonotype was seen a handful of times. In DNA, the CDR3 is TGCAGTGCTAGATCCCCTTATGGGGGAAACACCATATATTTT. Translated: CSARSPYGGNTIYF. The chain couples TRBV20-1 to TRBJ1-3, with D unresolved. V was shortened by 2 bases and J by 4 bases, with 12 bases between the two germline ends. Germline CDR1 reads DFQATT; CDR2 reads SNEGSKA (reference sequence). This CDR3 region has 14 residues.

This chain joins TRBV7-9 and TRBJ1-1; D is uncertain. V was cut by 2 bases and J by 7 bases, with 11 bases left in between. Germline CDR1 and CDR2: SEHNR and FQNEAQ (reference sequence). This CDR3 has 13 residues. The CDR3 spells CASSLSPTIEAFF. DNA for the CDR3: TGTGCCAGCAGCTTATCCCCTACAATTGAAGCTTTCTTT.

The rearrangement joins TRBV20-1 to TRBJ2-1; D unclear. The germline V gene encodes CDR1 DFQATT and CDR2 SNEGSKA (reference sequence). This CDR3 is 12 amino acids long. Trimming pared 1 base from V and 4 bases from J, leaving 5 bases between. In DNA form, the CDR3 reads TGCAGTGCTAGAGGTCTTTACAATGAGCAGTTCTTC. Its translation: CSARGLYNEQFF.

This chain links TRBV10-3 with TRBJ2-1; tentatively, D is TRBD1 or TRBD2 (5 bases each). Trimming removed 8 bases at V and 7 bases at J, with 21 bases between. Germline V CDR1 and CDR2: ENHRY, SYGVKD. The CDR3 runs to 15 residues. CDR3 amino acids: CAIEGFGTVINEQFF. CDR3 nucleotides: TGTGCCATCGAGGGGTTCGGGACCGTCATAAATGAGCAGTTCTTC.

This clonotype occurred a few times. J is TRBJ2-3 and V is TRBV20-1; 11 bases are shared with TRBD2. V dropped 6 bases and J dropped 4; count of bases not matched to a gene: 6. Germline assignment: CDR1 DFQATT and CDR2 SNEGSKA (reference sequence). The length of the CDR3 is 14 residues. CDR3 sequence reads: CSAELAGVADTQYF. CDR3 sequence (DNA): TGCAGTGCAGAACTAGCGGGAGTTGCAGATACGCAGTATTTT.

This chain connects TRBV5-1 to TRBJ2-4, with TRBD2 matching 8 bases. After removal of 2 bases from V and 0 bases from J, the junction contained 4 bases not matched to a gene. CDR1 SGHRS and CDR2 YFSETQ come from the germline V gene. The CDR3 has 16 amino acids. The chain's CDR3 is CASSFLAGGAKNIQYF. Written as DNA, the CDR3 is TGCGCCAGCAGCTTCCTGGCGGGGGGAGCCAAAAACATTCAGTACTTC.

The table lists this clonotype with a few counts. V and J are TRBV5-1 and TRBJ1-4, with D possibly TRBD1 on 5 matching bases. V dropped 4 bases and J dropped 6 bases, with 16 bases sitting between them. Germline assignment: CDR1 SGHRS and CDR2 YFSETQ. There are 15 residues in the CDR3. CDR3 in DNA: TGCGCCAGCAGCGATACAGGATCCGAGTATGAAAAACTGTTTTTT. It translates to CASSDTGSEYEKLFF.

The DNA of the CDR3 is TGTGCCAGCAGCCTGATGGGGGGTGGAGAGACCCAGTACTTC. It is translated as CASSLMGGGETQYF. The V and J genes are TRBV3-1 and TRBJ2-5, with a weak D call TRBD2 (6 bases). The germline V and J ends were trimmed by 4 bases and 4 bases, with 13 bases remaining between them. CDR3 size: 14 residues. Germline V lookup: CDR1 LGHDT, CDR2 YNNKEL (reference sequence).

V usage is TRBV28 and J usage is TRBJ2-3; D uncertain. The CDR3 contains 12 residues. CDR1 and CDR2 (germline): MDHEN, SYDVKM. V was pared by 4 bases and J by 9 bases, with 11 bases between. CDR3 nucleotides: TGTGCCAGCAGTTCCCAAACTTTGACGCAGTATTTT. Translated, it gives CASSSQTLTQYF.

V usage is TRBV29-1 and J usage is TRBJ2-5; the match to TRBD1 covers 9 bases. J was trimmed by 1 base and V by 4 bases; bases with no gene match: 1. CDR1 and CDR2 from the germline V gene are SQVTM and ANQGSEA. The CDR3 is made up of 13 amino acids. The chain's CDR3 is CSVADRGQETQYF. CDR3 bases: TGCAGCGTTGCGGACAGGGGCCAAGAGACCCAGTACTTC.

Details on this clonotype: At one end the junction does not follow the germline gene, possibly because of a read error. The rearrangement links TRBV28 to TRBJ2-5; a possible D gene is TRBD2 (6 bases). The CDR3 consists of 16 residues. CDR1 is MDHEN and CDR2 is SYDVKM in the germline V gene. CDR3 amino acids: CASSFQGGKDYNEQLF. The CDR3 DNA reads as TGTGCCAGCAGTTTCCAAGGAGGGAAGGATTACAATGAGCAGCTCTTC.

This clonotype appeared a few times. This chain links TRBV7-2 with TRBJ1-1, with D perhaps TRBD1 (6 bases). Germline loops: CDR1 SGHTA, CDR2 FQGNSA. Trimming removed 5 bases from V and 4 bases from J, with 17 bases in between. This CDR3 is 15 amino acids long. CDR3 bases: TGTGCCAGCAGCACGACAGGTGGGGGTGCCACTGAAGCTTTCTTT. Translating gives CASSTTGGGATEAFF.

This clonotype was counted only a few times. The chain combines TRBV6-2 or TRBV6-3 with TRBJ2-1; 9 bases map to TRBD1. The CDR3 is 17 amino acids. V was clipped by 2 bases and J by 0 bases; unmatched bases: 5. Looked up from germline, CDR1 is MNHEY and CDR2 is SVGEGT. CDR3 protein: CASSYGGTGISYNEQFF. The CDR3 nucleotides are TGTGCCAGCAGTTACGGGGGGACAGGGATCTCCTACAATGAGCAGTTCTTC.

The CDR3 reads CASRRGQTFTDTQYF. DNA for the CDR3: TGTGCCAGCCGCCGAGGACAGACATTCACAGATACGCAGTATTTT. The chain combines TRBV7-9 with TRBJ2-3; D is possibly TRBD1 (6 bases). This CDR3 is built from 15 residues. Trimming removed 8 bases at V and 2 bases at J, with 17 bases between. Germline V gene lookup returns CDR1 SEHNR and CDR2 FQNEAQ (reference sequence).

This clonotype was recorded a few times. The rearrangement links TRBV3-1 to TRBJ2-5; 8 nucleotides line up with TRBD1. Germline CDR1 LGHDT, CDR2 YNNKEL (reference sequence). With V trimmed by 1 base and J by 0 bases, 7 bases remained unmatched. The CDR3 totals 17 residues. The CDR3 DNA reads as TGTGCCAGCAGCCAAGGTTTAAGGGACAGGAACCAAGAGACCCAGTACTTC. As protein: CASSQGLRDRNQETQYF.

This chain uses TRBV4-3 with TRBJ2-3; D unclear. The CDR3 extends over 15 amino acids. V lost 1 base and J 6 bases, leaving 14 bases between the germline ends. CDR1 and CDR2 (germline): LGHNA, YSLEER. CDR3 sequence reads: CASSQGLLLMDTQYF. The CDR3 DNA reads TGCGCCAGCAGCCAAGGACTCCTCCTGATGGATACGCAGTATTTT.

The chain has TRBV29-1 and TRBJ1-1; D ambiguous. The CDR3 sequence is 13 residues long. Germline V gene sequence: CDR1 SQVTM, CDR2 ANQGSEA. Trimming took off 7 bases at V and 1 base at J, with 13 bases between the two ends. The CDR3 here is CSGGVGRNTEAFF. As DNA, the CDR3 is TGCAGCGGTGGGGTCGGGCGGAACACTGAAGCTTTCTTT.

In regard to this clonotype: Mismatch with germline at one junction end may stem from a read error. V gene TRBV29-1 combines with J gene TRBJ1-1; D is undetermined. Germline V lookup: CDR1 SQVTM, CDR2 ANQGSEA. The CDR3 loop spans 11 amino acids. This chain's CDR3 is CGVGKGTEAFF. The CDR3 DNA sequence: TGCGGCGTTGGAAAGGGCACTGAAGCTTTCTTT.

J is TRBJ2-2 and V is TRBV14; unclear D gene. The V gene lost 1 base and the J gene lost 2 bases, with 11 bases spanning the gap. In germline, CDR1 is SGHDN, CDR2 FVKESK. The CDR3 totals 16 residues. CDR3 sequence: CASSQAKGRNTGELFF. For the CDR3, the DNA is TGTGCCAGCAGCCAAGCTAAAGGACGAAACACCGGGGAGCTGTTTTTT.

This chain joins TRBV20-1 and TRBJ1-2; possible D gene TRBD1, 5 bases. Germline CDR1 is DFQATT and CDR2 is SNEGSKA (reference sequence). V was trimmed by 6 bases and J by 2 bases, leaving 16 bases between them. The CDR3 is made up of 14 amino acids. The CDR3 DNA reads TGCAGTGCGGAACCGGGACCCCCCAACTATGGCTACACCTTC. Translating it yields CSAEPGPPNYGYTF.